One T cell receptor beta chain is described in this entry. As yet, its antigen is unknown. The data stem from a study of spatial heterogeneity in lung cancer. TCR cDNA molecules were tagged individually, and each one carried a unique molecular identifier. TCRdb ran MiXCR on the 5' RACE reads and lists one entry per CDR3 protein. The repertoire holds about 4,900 distinct CDR3 sequences, with over 15% as singletons. The V gene end was trimmed by 3 bases and the J gene end by 6 bases; junction bases not matched to a gene: 6. The CDR3 is 15 amino acids. Germline V gene sequence: CDR1 DFQATT, CDR2 SNEGSKA (reference sequence). Study observations and caveats: Ubiquitous expanded tumor TCRs were seen in blood more at resection than at follow-up.

Time point defined: sample taken at primary tumor resection. Frozen PBMC, nontumor lung or tumor provided whole RNA, which was sequenced unsorted. The chain is built from TRBV20-1 and TRBJ2-7; 15 bases agree with TRBD2. This TCR was sampled from a male donor with early-stage non-small cell lung cancer. The sequences come from PBMCs, collected at surgery. The CDR3 region is CSASPGTSGGTEQYF. The CDR3 nucleotides read TGCAGTGCTAGTCCCGGGACTAGCGGGGGGACCGAGCAGTACTTC.